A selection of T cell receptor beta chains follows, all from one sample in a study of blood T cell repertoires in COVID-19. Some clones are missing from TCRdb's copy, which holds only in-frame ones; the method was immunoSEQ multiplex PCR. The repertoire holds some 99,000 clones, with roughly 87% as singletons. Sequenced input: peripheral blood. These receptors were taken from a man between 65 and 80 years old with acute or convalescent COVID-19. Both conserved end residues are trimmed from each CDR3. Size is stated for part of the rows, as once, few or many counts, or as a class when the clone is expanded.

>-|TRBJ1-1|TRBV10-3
AITRQAGDTEAF
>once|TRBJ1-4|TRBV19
ASSIRGTNEKLF
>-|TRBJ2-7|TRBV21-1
ASSKKDRVPFYEQY
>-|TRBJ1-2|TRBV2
ASSTRGSYGYT
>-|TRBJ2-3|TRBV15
ATSRGGQGPTDTQY
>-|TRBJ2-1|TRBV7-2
ASSLTSGGRRNEQF
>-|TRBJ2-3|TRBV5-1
ASSLSRVADTQY
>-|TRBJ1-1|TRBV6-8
ARLTGSGTEAF
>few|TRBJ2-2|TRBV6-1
ASSELRPFGAGELF
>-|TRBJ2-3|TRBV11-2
ASSILAGGSTDTQY
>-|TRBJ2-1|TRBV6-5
ASSPRQGPEQF
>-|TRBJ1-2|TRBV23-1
ASSQWWAREGYT
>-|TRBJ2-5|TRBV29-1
SVLTDRLRETQY
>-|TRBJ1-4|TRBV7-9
ASSPRGQGLF
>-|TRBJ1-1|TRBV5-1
ASSATTENTEAF
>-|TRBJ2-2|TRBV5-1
ASSSTSGNTGELF
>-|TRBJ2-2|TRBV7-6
ASSLRLAGGTGELF
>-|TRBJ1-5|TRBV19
ASSSQRQGRNQPQH
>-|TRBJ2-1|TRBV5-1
ASSLGLGSYNEQF
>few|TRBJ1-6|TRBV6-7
ASSYTLDRGHSPLH
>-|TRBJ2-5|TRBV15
ATSRGGTLQETQY
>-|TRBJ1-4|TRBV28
ASRLLATNEKLF
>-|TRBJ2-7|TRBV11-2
ASSLGTGVDEQY
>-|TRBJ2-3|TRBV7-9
ASSGVRGVDTQY
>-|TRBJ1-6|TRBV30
AWSANYNSPLH
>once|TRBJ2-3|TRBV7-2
ASSSRVAGVLPDTQY
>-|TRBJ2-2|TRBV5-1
ASSLVAGSANTGELF
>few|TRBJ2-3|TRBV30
AWSVRTSGTDTQY
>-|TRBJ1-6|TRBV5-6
ASSSPAGSPLH
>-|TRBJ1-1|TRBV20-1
SASSPYRGRPTEAF
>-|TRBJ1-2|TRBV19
ASTPRRGLGSGNGYT
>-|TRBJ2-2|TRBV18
ASSPALLAVNTGELF
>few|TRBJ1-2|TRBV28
ASSLAAGTLYGYT
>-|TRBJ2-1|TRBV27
ASSLPPGGPVNEQF
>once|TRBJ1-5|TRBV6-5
ASREGQRRNQPQH
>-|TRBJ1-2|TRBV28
ASSSQVVFSRGYT
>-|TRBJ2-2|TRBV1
TSSQEEVRGGENTGELF
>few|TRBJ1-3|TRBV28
ASSASGDTIY
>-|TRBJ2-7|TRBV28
ASRPGQGAPYEQY
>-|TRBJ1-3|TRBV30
AWSWTGKSGNTIY
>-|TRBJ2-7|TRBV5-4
ASSRGSSGTGLNEQY
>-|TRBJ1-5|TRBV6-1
ASSEIGTGAYNQPQH
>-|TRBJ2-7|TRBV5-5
ASSLVRTNYEQY
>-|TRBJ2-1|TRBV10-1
ASSEFRTSGSHNEQF
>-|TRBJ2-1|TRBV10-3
AITVGLAGTYNEQF
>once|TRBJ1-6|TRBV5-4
ASSLDRNSPLH
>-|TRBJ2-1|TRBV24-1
ATSADPAGRGGRDEQF
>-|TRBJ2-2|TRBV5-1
ASRLQGSTGELF
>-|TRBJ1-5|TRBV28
ASRGPTASGNQPQH
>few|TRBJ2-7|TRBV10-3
AISGGQEQY
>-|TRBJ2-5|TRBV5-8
ASSAGLAKYQETQY
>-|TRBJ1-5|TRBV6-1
ASSELGGFGNQPQH
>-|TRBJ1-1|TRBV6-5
ASSYSNKGTEAF
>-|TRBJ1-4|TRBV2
ASSVGMTGGNEKLF
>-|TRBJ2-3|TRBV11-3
ASSLERADTQY
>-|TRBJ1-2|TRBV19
ASSLREGYGYT
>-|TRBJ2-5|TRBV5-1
ASSLENANQETQY
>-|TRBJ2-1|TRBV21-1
ASSKGERGSYNEQF
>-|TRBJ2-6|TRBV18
ASSPGRGSSGANVLT
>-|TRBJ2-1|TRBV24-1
ATSPSRAQIGSSYNEQF